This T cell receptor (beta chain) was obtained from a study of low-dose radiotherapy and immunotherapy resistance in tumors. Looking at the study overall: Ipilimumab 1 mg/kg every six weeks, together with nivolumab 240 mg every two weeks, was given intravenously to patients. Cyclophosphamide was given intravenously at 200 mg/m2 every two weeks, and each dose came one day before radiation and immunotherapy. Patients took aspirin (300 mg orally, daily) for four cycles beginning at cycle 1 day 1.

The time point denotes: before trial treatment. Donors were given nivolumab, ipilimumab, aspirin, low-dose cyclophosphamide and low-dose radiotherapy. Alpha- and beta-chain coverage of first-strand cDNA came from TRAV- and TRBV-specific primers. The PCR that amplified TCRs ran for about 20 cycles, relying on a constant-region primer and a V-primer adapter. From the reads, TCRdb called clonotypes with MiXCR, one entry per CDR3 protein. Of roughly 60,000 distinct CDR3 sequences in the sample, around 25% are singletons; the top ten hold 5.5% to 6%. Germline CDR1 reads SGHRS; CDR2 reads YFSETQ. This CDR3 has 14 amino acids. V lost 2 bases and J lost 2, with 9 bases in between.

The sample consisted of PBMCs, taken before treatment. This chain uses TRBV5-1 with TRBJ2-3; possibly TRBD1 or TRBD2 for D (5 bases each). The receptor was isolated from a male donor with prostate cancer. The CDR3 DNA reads TGCGCCAGCAGCTTAAGGGACCCCACAGATACGCAGTATTTT. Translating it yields CASSLRDPTDTQYF.